This T cell receptor beta chain was retrieved from a study of T cells in Graves' hyperthyroidism and ophthalmopathy. CDR1 is SNHLY and CDR2 is FYNNEI in the germline V gene. V shed 6 bases and J 2 bases; nucleotides not matched to a gene: 9. This CDR3 has 16 residues. Using RNA transcripts as the source, TCR beta CDR3 regions were amplified. The primer set for the first-round RT-PCR of the TCR CDR3 was HTBI. TCRdb reprocessed the multiplex PCR reads via MiXCR and lists one record per CDR3 protein. There are approximately 640,000 distinct CDR3 sequences in the sample; roughly 45% occur only once, and roughly 7.2% lies in the top ten. Study-wide results and caveats: Through a model of 13 V-J features, ophthalmopathy was separated from stable hyperthyroidism. Most expanded thyroid clonotypes above 0.001 recurred in blood.

On this clonotype itself: The antigen remains undetermined.

The clonotype comes from an adult man with Graves' disease, either hyperthyroidism or ophthalmopathy (not recorded which). The chain couples TRBV2 to TRBJ2-5; TRBD2 matches at 10 bases. The source material was peripheral blood or thyroid tissue (not recorded which). The CDR3 bases are TGTGCCAGCAGCTTAGCCCCAGCGGGGGGGCAAGAGACCCAGTACTTC. The encoded protein is CASSLAPAGGQETQYF. The whole variable domain, filled in from reference TRBV2 and TRBJ2-5, reads EPEVTQTPSHQVTQMGQEVILRCVPISNHLYFYWYRQILGQKVEFLVSFYNNEISEKSEIFDDQFSVERPDGSNFTLKIRSTKLEDSAMYFCASSLAPAGGQETQYFGPGTRLLVL.